This passage covers 14 T cell receptor beta chains from one sample sequenced in a study of neurological immune-mediated disorders. Each CDR3 protein is one row after TCRdb ran MiXCR on the 5' RACE reads. The sample lists 78,000 or so distinct CDR3 sequences; just over 5% were seen once. The sequenced sample consisted of PBMCs. The receptor set was obtained from a woman between 25 and 40 years old with multiple sclerosis.

This clonotype was detected only a few times. In nucleotides, the CDR3 is TGCGCCAGCAGTTTGAACAGGGGCCCTGGCCCGAACTACAATGAGCAGTTCTTC. Its protein is CASSLNRGPGPNYNEQFF. The chain uses TRBV10-2 and TRBJ2-1; 7 bases map to TRBD1. This CDR3 has 18 residues. V lost 5 bases, J lost 3 bases, and 16 bases stayed unmatched. Looked up from germline, CDR1 is WSHSY and CDR2 is SAAADI.

This clonotype showed up many times. This rearrangement joins TRBV5-1 to TRBJ2-7; weak D call: TRBD1 (5 bases). This CDR3 has 12 residues. With 3 bases removed from V and 12 bases from J, the gap between germline ends came to 16 bases. Per germline, CDR1 SGHRS and CDR2 YFSETQ. The CDR3 spells CASSSQGDTWYV. The DNA for the CDR3 is TGCGCCAGCAGCTCCCAGGGCGACACCTGGTACGTC.

This clonotype was counted a few times. This sequence joins TRBV11-3 and TRBJ2-3; weak D call: TRBD2 (7 bases). The ends were cut back, 0 bases at V and 5 bases at J, with 12 bases in the middle. Germline V gives CDR1 SGHNT, CDR2 YENEEA. The CDR3 runs 15 residues. The CDR3 bases are TGTGCCAGCAGCTTAGATACGGGGGGCCGAGATACGCAGTATTTT. Its protein is CASSLDTGGRDTQYF.

In this sample, this clonotype turned up many times. V usage is TRBV7-6 and J usage is TRBJ1-5; no clear D gene. This CDR3 contains 13 residues. The germline CDR1 and CDR2 sequences are SGHVS and FNYEAQ. V dropped 1 base and J dropped 1 base, with 2 bases sitting between them. CDR3 in DNA: TGTGCCAGCAGCTTAGAGAGCAATCAGCCCCAGCATTTT. Translating gives CASSLESNQPQHF.

In its sample, this clonotype was seen many times. V usage is TRBV20-1 and J usage is TRBJ2-2; D gene ambiguous. Per the germline V gene, CDR1 is DFQATT and CDR2 is SNEGSKA (reference sequence). CDR3 length: 12 residues. V lost 7 bases to trimming and J lost 2 bases, with 8 bases between them. The CDR3 protein is CSVSINTGELFF. The CDR3 nucleotides are TGCAGTGTCTCAATAAACACCGGGGAGCTGTTTTTT.

The rearrangement joins TRBV3-1 to TRBJ2-5; 13 positions agree with TRBD2. The V segment lost 2 bases and the J segment 3 bases; nucleotides outside the gene matches: 3. CDR1 LGHDT and CDR2 YNNKEL come from the germline V gene (reference sequence). This CDR3 region has 16 residues. The CDR3 nucleotides read TGTGCCAGCAGCCAAACTGGACTAGCGGGGGAAGAGACCCAGTACTTC. Its protein product is CASSQTGLAGEETQYF.

This clonotype was seen a few times. The chain links TRBV27 to TRBJ2-1; 8 nucleotides agree with TRBD1. V trimming: 4 bases; J trimming: 8 bases; junction bases outside the gene matches: 4. The CDR3 totals 13 residues. The germline gives CDR1 MNHEY, CDR2 SMNVEV (reference sequence). This chain's CDR3 is CASSSQGAYEQFF. CDR3 DNA: TGTGCCAGCAGTTCCCAGGGGGCCTATGAGCAGTTCTTC.

This clonotype showed up many times. The chain employs TRBV12-3 or TRBV12-4 and TRBJ1-5; TRBD1 aligns across 7 bases. This CDR3 has 15 amino acids. J lost 4 bases, V lost 6 bases, and 9 bases had no gene match. The CDR3 is CASSATGAGNQPQHF. The DNA of the CDR3 is TGTGCCAGCAGCGCAACAGGGGCCGGGAATCAGCCCCAGCATTTT.

This clonotype has more than one count but fewer than ten. The chain joins TRBV9 to TRBJ1-2; possibly TRBD1 for D (5 bases). CDR1 SGDLS and CDR2 YYNGEE come from the germline V gene. This CDR3 has 15 residues. Trimming cost V 0 bases and J 3 bases, with 12 bases left between them. The CDR3 sequence is CASSVGTGRDYGYTF. The CDR3, as DNA: TGTGCCAGCAGCGTAGGCACGGGGCGCGACTATGGCTACACCTTC.

The gene calls are TRBV6-2 or TRBV6-3 and TRBJ1-1; unclear D gene. V lost 2 bases to trimming and J lost 3 bases, with 10 bases between them. CDR1 is MNHEY, CDR2 SVGEGT, per germline. The CDR3 covers 14 residues. This chain's CDR3 is CASSYEGPDTEAFF. In DNA form, the CDR3 reads TGTGCCAGCAGTTACGAAGGGCCGGACACTGAAGCTTTCTTT.

Many counts were recorded for this clonotype. This sequence joins TRBV20-1 and TRBJ2-5; 10 nucleotides align to TRBD1. Trimming cost V 4 bases and J 5 bases; bases outside gene matches: 13. Germline-derived CDR1 and CDR2 are DFQATT and SNEGSKA (reference sequence). This CDR3 spans 16 amino acids. CDR3 nucleotide sequence: TGCAGTGCTACCCGGGGGACAGGGGTTTCTTGGGAGACCCAGTACTTC. Protein: CSATRGTGVSWETQYF.

This clonotype appeared many times. The chain carries TRBV12-3 or TRBV12-4 and TRBJ2-5; D not resolved. V was trimmed by 3 bases and J by 4 bases, leaving 9 bases between them. The CDR3 sequence is 13 residues long. CDR3 coding DNA: TGTGCCAGCAGTTTGTACCGGCGAGAGACCCAGTACTTC. It specifies CASSLYRRETQYF.

Comments on this clonotype: Given a much more abundant clone one base away, this may be a read error. The chain recombines TRBV5-6 with TRBJ1-1; weak D call: TRBD1 (6 bases). Trimming removed 0 bases from V and 5 bases from J, with 14 bases in between. Germline CDR1 reads SGHDT; CDR2 reads YYEEEE. The CDR3 contains 15 residues. CDR3 sequence (DNA): TGTGCCAGCAGCTTGGGTCGGACAGTGGGGACTGAAGCTTTCTTT. It encodes CASSLGRTVGTEAFF.

This clonotype was observed at least ten times. J is TRBJ2-2 and V is TRBV12-3 or TRBV12-4; no clear D gene. This CDR3 is built from 12 residues. V was trimmed by 8 bases and J by 6 bases, leaving 10 bases between them. The CDR3: CASYRRAGELFF. DNA of the CDR3: TGTGCCAGCTACAGACGGGCCGGGGAGCTGTTTTTT.